This T cell receptor (beta chain) came from a study of blood T cell repertoires in COVID-19. For the study at large: Acute and convalescent COVID-19 specimens originated in the United States, Italy and Spain.

Assay used: immunoSEQ multiplex PCR; TCRdb lists only in-frame clones, some missing. The repertoire includes about 220,000 clones, approximately 84% of them detected once, and about 2.1% sits in the top ten. Trimming cost V 0 bases and J 6 bases, with 14 bases left between them. This CDR3 is built from 15 residues. The V gene's germline CDR1 is ENHRY and CDR2 SYGVKD. The sequenced sample consisted of peripheral blood. The chain joins TRBV10-3 to TRBJ1-1; D unresolved. The clonotype comes from a woman aged 55-75 years with acute or convalescent COVID-19. The DNA for the CDR3 is TGTGCCATCAGTGAGTCGGGAGGGAAGGTCGCTGAAGCTTTCTTT. Translated, it gives CAISESGGKVAEAFF.